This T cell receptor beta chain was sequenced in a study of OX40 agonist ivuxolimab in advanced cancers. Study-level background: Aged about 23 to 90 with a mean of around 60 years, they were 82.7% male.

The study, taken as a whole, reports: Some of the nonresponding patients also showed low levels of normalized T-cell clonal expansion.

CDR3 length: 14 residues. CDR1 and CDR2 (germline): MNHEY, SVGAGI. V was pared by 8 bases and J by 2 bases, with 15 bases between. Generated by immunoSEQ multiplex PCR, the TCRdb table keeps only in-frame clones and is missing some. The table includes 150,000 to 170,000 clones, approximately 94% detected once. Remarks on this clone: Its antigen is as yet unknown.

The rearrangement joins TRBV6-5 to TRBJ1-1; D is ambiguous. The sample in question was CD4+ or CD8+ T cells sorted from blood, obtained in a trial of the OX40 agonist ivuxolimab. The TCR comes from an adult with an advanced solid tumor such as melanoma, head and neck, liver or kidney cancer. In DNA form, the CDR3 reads TGTGCCAGCTCCCAGACTGTGGGCAACACTGAAGCTTTCTTT. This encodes CASSQTVGNTEAFF.